The 21 T cell receptor beta chains in this list originate from one sample, sequenced in a study of T cells after yellow fever vaccination. TCRdb reanalysed the 5' RACE reads using MiXCR and keeps one entry per CDR3 protein. This table holds under 700,000 distinct CDR3 sequences, less than 20% found once. Source: PBMCs, taken less than 6 days after the first yellow fever vaccination. The receptor set was obtained from a man aged 18 to 29 who received the YFV17D yellow fever vaccine.

This chain connects TRBV28 to TRBJ2-7; possible D gene TRBD1, 6 bases. Germline values: CDR1 MDHEN, CDR2 SYDVKM. The CDR3 length is 14 residues. V was cut by 3 bases and J by 0 bases, with 9 bases left in between. This CDR3 is CASSFQGNSYEQYV. In DNA form, the CDR3 reads TGTGCCAGCAGTTTCCAGGGGAACTCCTACGAGCAGTACGTC.

The V and J genes are TRBV7-9 and TRBJ2-5, with 10 bases that match TRBD1. Germline V gene lookup returns CDR1 SEHNR and CDR2 FQNEAQ (reference sequence). The CDR3 has 16 residues. V was clipped by 5 bases and J by 0 bases; unmatched bases: 6. CDR3 coding DNA: TGTGCCAGCAGCCCGGGACAGGGGCGCTACCAAGAGACCCAGTACTTC. Its translation: CASSPGQGRYQETQYF.

V is TRBV12-3 or TRBV12-4 and J is TRBJ2-5; no definite D call. This CDR3 contains 14 residues. Trimming removed 5 bases at V and 2 bases at J, with 12 bases between. The CDR3, as DNA: TGTGCCAGCAGTATTGAACGTGTACAAGAGACCCAGTACTTC. It specifies CASSIERVQETQYF.

The rearrangement uses TRBV9 and TRBJ2-3, with TRBD2 matching over 7 bases. The CDR3 length is 14 residues. V trimming: 4 bases; J trimming: 2 bases; junction bases outside the gene matches: 4. Germline V gives CDR1 SGDLS, CDR2 YYNGEE. The CDR3 nucleotides read TGTGCCAGCAGCCCCCGGGACTACACAGATACGCAGTATTTT. This codes for CASSPRDYTDTQYF.

The rearrangement joins TRBV9 to TRBJ2-2; 9 nucleotides align to TRBD1. CDR1 is SGDLS and CDR2 is YYNGEE in the germline V gene. With V trimmed by 3 bases and J by 4 bases, 10 bases remained unmatched. This CDR3 contains 17 residues. The CDR3 loop reads CASSACQGTGCTGELFF. The CDR3 DNA reads TGTGCCAGCAGCGCGTGTCAGGGGACAGGGTGCACCGGGGAGCTGTTTTTT.

This clonotype was seen a handful of times. The J gene is TRBJ1-2, the V gene TRBV5-6; D is possibly TRBD1 (6 bases). V was trimmed by 5 bases and J by 8 bases, leaving 13 bases between them. Germline V lookup: CDR1 SGHDT, CDR2 YYEEEE. The CDR3 contains 12 residues. CDR3 nucleotides: TGTGCCAGCAGTCCCAGGGGTCGGGGCTACACCTTC. Its protein is CASSPRGRGYTF.

The CDR3 DNA reads TGTGCCAGCAGCGACCGACAGGTCACAGATACGCAGTATTTT. It is translated as CASSDRQVTDTQYF. The chain carries TRBV7-8 and TRBJ2-3; perhaps TRBD1 as D (6 bases). The V gene's germline CDR1 is SGHVS and CDR2 FQNEAQ. Trimming cost V 5 bases and J 2 bases, with 11 bases left between them. This CDR3 is built from 14 residues.

V gene TRBV7-2 combines with J gene TRBJ1-1, with a weak D call TRBD1 (6 bases). Trimming removed 5 bases at V and 10 bases at J, with 14 bases between. This CDR3 has 12 amino acids. CDR1 and CDR2 (germline): SGHTA, FQGNSA. CDR3 in amino acids: CASSIQGYGAFF. CDR3 bases: TGTGCCAGCAGCATACAGGGTTACGGAGCTTTCTTT.

This clonotype was recorded a few times. The rearrangement links TRBV5-1 to TRBJ1-2; no firm D call. The CDR3 runs 14 residues. Per germline, CDR1 SGHRS and CDR2 YFSETQ. The V and J ends lost 0 bases and 4 bases respectively, with 10 bases between them. CDR3 protein: CASSLDFLGYGYTF. In DNA form, the CDR3 reads TGCGCCAGCAGCTTGGATTTTCTGGGCTATGGCTACACCTTC. The variable domain in full, with the rest retrieved from reference TRBV5-1 and TRBJ1-2, is KAGVTQTPRYLIKTRGQQVTLSCSPISGHRSVSWYQQTPGQGLQFLFEYFSETQRNKGNFPGRFSGRQFSNSRSEMNVSTLELGDSALYLCASSLDFLGYGYTFGSGTRLTVV.

The J gene is TRBJ1-5, the V gene TRBV28; D remains ambiguous. The CDR3 runs to 13 residues. The germline CDR1 and CDR2 sequences are MDHEN and SYDVKM. V dropped 5 bases and J dropped 7 bases, with 12 bases sitting between them. CDR3 DNA: TGTGCCAGCAGTCACCATCAAGACCAGCCCCAGCATTTT. Amino acid sequence: CASSHHQDQPQHF.

The chain employs TRBV20-1 and TRBJ2-1; 10 bases line up with TRBD2. Germline-derived CDR1 and CDR2 are DFQATT and SNEGSKA (reference sequence). The V segment lost 0 bases and the J segment 8 bases; nucleotides outside the gene matches: 7. The CDR3 has 15 amino acids. CDR3 sequence: CSAREASGGVYEQFF. In nucleotides, the CDR3 is TGCAGTGCTAGAGAAGCTAGCGGGGGAGTCTATGAGCAGTTCTTC.

This rearrangement joins TRBV7-2 to TRBJ2-7, with TRBD1 matching 7 bases. The CDR3 runs 13 residues. The germline CDR1 and CDR2 sequences are SGHTA and FQGNSA. Germline trimming cut 5 bases from V and 3 bases from J; bases unmatched to any gene: 4. The CDR3 coding sequence is TGTGCCAGCAGCCCGAACAGGGGCTACGAGCAGTACGTC. It specifies CASSPNRGYEQYV.

This clonotype was counted only a few times. The CDR3 coding sequence is TGCGCCAGCAGCTTGGGGCAGGGCGACTTCTATGGCTACACCTTC. Translated, it gives CASSLGQGDFYGYTF. The rearrangement uses TRBV5-1 and TRBJ1-2; maybe TRBD1 (5 bases). This CDR3 is built from 15 residues. V was clipped by 0 bases and J by 4 bases, with 13 bases between them. Germline assignment: CDR1 SGHRS and CDR2 YFSETQ.

The chain carries TRBV7-9 and TRBJ2-1; D is uncertain. The length of the CDR3 is 12 residues. Trimming took off 3 bases at V and 4 bases at J, with 4 bases between the two ends. Germline assignment: CDR1 SEHNR and CDR2 FQNEAQ (reference sequence). The CDR3 region is CASSFEYNEQFF. The CDR3 nucleotides read TGTGCCAGCAGCTTCGAGTACAATGAGCAGTTCTTC.

This sequence joins TRBV12-3 or TRBV12-4 and TRBJ2-7; D may correspond to TRBD1 or TRBD2 (5 bases each). V lost 4 bases, J lost 5 bases, and 15 bases lay in between. CDR3 length equals 14 residues. For the CDR3, the DNA is TGTGCCAGCAGTTGGGACCTCCGTCGGCACGAGCAGTACTTC. Translating it yields CASSWDLRRHEQYF.

Only one count was recorded for this clonotype. The CDR3, as DNA: TGCGCCAGCAGCCAAGGGCATTTTAATCAGCCCCAGCATTTT. Amino acids: CASSQGHFNQPQHF. The chain uses TRBV4-1 and TRBJ1-5, with D unresolved. CDR1 is MGHRA and CDR2 is YSYEKL in the germline V gene. The CDR3 totals 14 residues. Trimming took 1 base from V and 4 from J, leaving 8 bases between them.

V and J are TRBV6-2 or TRBV6-3 and TRBJ2-5, with 8 nucleotides matching TRBD1. Germline lookup yields CDR1 MNHEY and CDR2 SVGEGT. The CDR3 totals 15 residues. Trimming removed 5 bases from V and 5 bases from J; junction bases left unmatched: 10. This chain's CDR3 is CASSAGTGNVETQYF. CDR3 sequence (DNA): TGTGCCAGCAGTGCCGGGACAGGCAATGTGGAGACCCAGTACTTC.

J is TRBJ2-3 and V is TRBV5-1, with a possible D match to TRBD2 (5 bases). Trimming left V 4 bases short and J 4 bases short, with 19 bases between. CDR3 length: 16 residues. The germline V gene has CDR1 SGHRS and CDR2 YFSETQ. The CDR3 sequence is CASSVPSSGVADTQYF. The CDR3 DNA reads TGCGCCAGCAGCGTTCCTAGCAGCGGTGTCGCAGATACGCAGTATTTT.

This clonotype appeared a few times. This sequence joins TRBV7-9 and TRBJ2-7, with TRBD2 matching 12 bases. Losses at the gene ends were 5 bases for V and 2 bases for J; bases not matched to a gene: 10. Per germline, CDR1 SEHNR and CDR2 FQNEAQ (reference sequence). The CDR3 sequence is 17 residues long. The CDR3 sequence: CASSPGLAGYFTYEQYV. The CDR3 DNA is TGTGCCAGCAGCCCTGGACTAGCGGGGTACTTTACCTACGAGCAGTACGTC.

The rearrangement uses TRBV6-5 and TRBJ2-3; D gene uncertain. This CDR3 comprises 17 residues. V was cut by 4 bases and J by 0 bases, with 17 bases left in between. CDR1 MNHEY and CDR2 SVGAGI come from the germline V gene. CDR3 sequence: CASSSSIYTTSTDTQYF. The DNA of the CDR3 is TGTGCCAGCAGTTCGAGTATTTACACTACTAGCACAGATACGCAGTATTTT.

This clonotype was counted only a few times. The CDR3 DNA reads TGCAGTGCTAGATATCAAGGAAGCACTGAAGCTTTCTTT. Translation: CSARYQGSTEAFF. V and J are TRBV20-1 and TRBJ1-1, with D uncertain. CDR3 size: 13 residues. Between the trimmed V and J ends, which lost 2 bases and 4 bases, there was a span of 11 bases. Germline CDR1 DFQATT, CDR2 SNEGSKA (reference sequence).